The T cell receptor beta chain described here comes from a study of blood T cell repertoires in COVID-19. Study in general: Recovered Cohort 3 donors showed two negative PCRs, clearance, or symptom resolution. From T cells, B-cell-depleted T cells, or PBMCs came the material, which was cDNA or gDNA.

The CDR3 spans 14 residues. With 10 bases clipped from V and 7 bases from J, the junction kept 14 bases outside the gene matches. CDR1 and CDR2 (germline): LNHDA, SQIVND (reference sequence). Individuals drawn from 24 US areas were about 18 to 95 years old. TCRdb's table, derived via immunoSEQ multiplex PCR, lists solely in-frame clones and lacks some. In the table there are approximately 200,000 clones, roughly 84% of which are singletons. Sequences were obtained from PBMCs or T cells enriched from blood (not recorded which). The TCR sequence derives from a man aged 25 to 45 in a cohort exposed to, infected with or recovered from COVID-19 (not recorded which). The chain is built from TRBV19 and TRBJ1-2; 8 bases map to TRBD1. In DNA form, the CDR3 reads TGTGCCACCTCCCCTCAGGGGGCAATAACTGGCTACACCTTC. It translates to CATSPQGAITGYTF.